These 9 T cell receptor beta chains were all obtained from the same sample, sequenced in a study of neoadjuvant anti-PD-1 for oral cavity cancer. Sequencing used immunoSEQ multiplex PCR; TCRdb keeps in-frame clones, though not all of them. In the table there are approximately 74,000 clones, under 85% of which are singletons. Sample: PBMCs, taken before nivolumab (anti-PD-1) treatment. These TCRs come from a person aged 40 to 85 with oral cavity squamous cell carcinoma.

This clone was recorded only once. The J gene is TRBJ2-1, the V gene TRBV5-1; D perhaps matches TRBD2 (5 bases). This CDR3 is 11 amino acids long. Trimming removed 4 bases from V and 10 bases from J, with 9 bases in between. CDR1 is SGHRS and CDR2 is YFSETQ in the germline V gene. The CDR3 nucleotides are TGCGCCAGCAGCGGCCCGGGAGAGCAGTTCTTC. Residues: CASSGPGEQFF.

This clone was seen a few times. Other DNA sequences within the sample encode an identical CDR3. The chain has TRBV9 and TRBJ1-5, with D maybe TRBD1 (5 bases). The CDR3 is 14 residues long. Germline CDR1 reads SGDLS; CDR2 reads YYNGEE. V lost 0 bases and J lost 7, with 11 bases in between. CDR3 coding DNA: TGTGCCAGCAGCGTAGGGGGGGTCTCCCAGCCCCAGCATTTT. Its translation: CASSVGGVSQPQHF.

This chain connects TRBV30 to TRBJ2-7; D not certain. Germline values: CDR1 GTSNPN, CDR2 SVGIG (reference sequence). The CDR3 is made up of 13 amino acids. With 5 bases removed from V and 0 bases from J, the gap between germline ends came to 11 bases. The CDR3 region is CAWCRTVSYEQYF. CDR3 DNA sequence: TGTGCCTGGTGCAGGACCGTCTCCTACGAGCAGTACTTC.

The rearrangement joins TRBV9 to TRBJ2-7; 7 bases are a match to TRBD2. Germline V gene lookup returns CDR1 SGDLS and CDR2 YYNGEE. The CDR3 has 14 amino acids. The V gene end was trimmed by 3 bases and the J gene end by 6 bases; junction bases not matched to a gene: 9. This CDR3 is CASSAGTTSREQYF. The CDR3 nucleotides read TGTGCCAGCAGCGCCGGGACTACGAGTCGCGAGCAGTACTTC.

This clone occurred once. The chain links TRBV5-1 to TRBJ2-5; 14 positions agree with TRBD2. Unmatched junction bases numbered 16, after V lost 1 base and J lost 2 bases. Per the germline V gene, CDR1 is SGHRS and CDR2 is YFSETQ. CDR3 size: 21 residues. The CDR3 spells CASSLTTTGLAGGSAQETQYF. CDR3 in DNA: TGCGCCAGCAGCTTGACTACAACCGGACTAGCGGGAGGATCCGCTCAAGAGACCCAGTACTTC.

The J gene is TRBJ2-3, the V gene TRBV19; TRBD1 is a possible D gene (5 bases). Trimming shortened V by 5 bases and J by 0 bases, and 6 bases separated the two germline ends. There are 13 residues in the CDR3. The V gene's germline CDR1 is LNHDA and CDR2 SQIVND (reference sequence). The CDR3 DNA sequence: TGTGCCAGTAGTTGGGGCAGCACAGATACGCAGTATTTT. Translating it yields CASSWGSTDTQYF.

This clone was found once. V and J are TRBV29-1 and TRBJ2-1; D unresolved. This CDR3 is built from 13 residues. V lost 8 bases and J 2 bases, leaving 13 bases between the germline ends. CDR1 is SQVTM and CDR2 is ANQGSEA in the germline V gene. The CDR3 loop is CSTEGFPYNEQFF. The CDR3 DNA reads TGCAGCACCGAAGGTTTCCCCTACAATGAGCAGTTCTTC.

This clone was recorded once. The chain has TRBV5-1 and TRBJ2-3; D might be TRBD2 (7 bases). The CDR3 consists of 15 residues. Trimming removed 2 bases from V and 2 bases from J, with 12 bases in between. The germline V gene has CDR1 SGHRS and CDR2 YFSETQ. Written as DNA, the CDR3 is TGCGCCAGCAGCTTAGGGGGGGCCGACACAGATACGCAGTATTTT. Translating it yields CASSLGGADTDTQYF. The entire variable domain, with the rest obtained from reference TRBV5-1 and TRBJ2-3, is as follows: KAGVTQTPRYLIKTRGQQVTLSCSPISGHRSVSWYQQTPGQGLQFLFEYFSETQRNKGNFPGRFSGRQFSNSRSEMNVSTLELGDSALYLCASSLGGADTDTQYFGPGTRLTVL.

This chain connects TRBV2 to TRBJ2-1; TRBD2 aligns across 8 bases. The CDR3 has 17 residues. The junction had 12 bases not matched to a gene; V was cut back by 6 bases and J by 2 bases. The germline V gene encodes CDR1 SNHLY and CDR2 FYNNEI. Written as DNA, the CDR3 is TGTGCCAGCAGCTCAGAATTAGCGGGAAGTCCCTACAATGAGCAGTTCTTC. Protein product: CASSSELAGSPYNEQFF.